The present entry profiles one TCR beta chain with its context. This sample is drawn from a study of Graves' ophthalmopathy and Graves' hyperthyroidism. CDR1 is SGHTA and CDR2 is FQGNSA in the germline V gene. The CDR3 extends over 17 amino acids. Trimming left V 5 bases short and J 0 bases short, with 14 bases between. Clinical symptoms and serum thyroxine were used for diagnosis; TRAb, thyroid ultrasound and orbital computed tomography were also relied on. Amplified material comprised TCR beta CDR3 regions derived from RNA transcripts. Second-round multiplex PCR followed a first-round RT-PCR using HTBI primers. TCRdb processed the multiplex PCR reads anew with MiXCR; each CDR3 protein has one entry. This table holds approximately 210,000 distinct CDR3 sequences, over 25% found once.

The source material was peripheral blood. The clonotype comes from a man aged 50 to 59 with Graves' ophthalmopathy. V is TRBV7-2 and J is TRBJ1-6; the D gene is possibly TRBD1 (5 bases). This CDR3 is CASSPGRGSSYNSPLHF. The CDR3 region has the DNA TGTGCCAGCAGCCCTGGGAGGGGTAGCTCCTATAATTCACCCCTCCACTTT.